This record concerns one T cell receptor (beta chain) sequence. Its antigen remains unidentified. Looked up from germline, CDR1 is MNHEY and CDR2 is SVGAGI. This CDR3 spans 14 amino acids. V lost 0 bases to trimming and J lost 3 bases, with 8 bases between them. The data are from a study of Graves' ophthalmopathy and Graves' hyperthyroidism. The study's findings and limits: An approximately 84% specificity and 87.88% sensitivity were achieved by a 13-signature model that separated ophthalmopathy from stable hyperthyroidism.

Investigators amplified TCR beta CDR3 regions from RNA transcripts. The first round was an RT-PCR with HTBI primers, and the second round was a multiplex PCR. From the multiplex PCR reads, TCRdb called clonotypes with MiXCR, one entry per CDR3 protein. The sample includes a few hundred thousand distinct CDR3 sequences, 17% of them seen just once. Ages of hyperthyroidism patients ran from 18 to 65, and their diagnoses were new, under 2 months' duration. The authors isolated PBMCs from approximately 10 ml of fresh peripheral blood. Sample: peripheral blood. J is TRBJ1-2 and V is TRBV6-5; D remains unclear. The receptor was derived from an adult woman with stable Graves' hyperthyroidism. As DNA, the CDR3 is TGTGCCAGCAGTTACTCGGCAGTCCACTATGGCTACACCTTC. Translating gives CASSYSAVHYGYTF.